One T cell receptor beta chain is described in this entry. The antigen is not known. An end of the junction differs from the germline gene, which may be a read error. The record originates from a study of cytomegalovirus exposure and HLA in healthy donors. The PCR ran on 60 Vbeta and 13 Jbeta primers. The repertoire was sequenced with immunoSEQ multiplex PCR; TCRdb's copy has only in-frame clones and lacks some. Of some 130,000 clones in the sample, 70% to 85% were seen once. The study, taken as a whole, reports: CMV serostatus was the only recorded immune exposure for donors. Cytomegalovirus status, reportedly, was diagnosed with high specificity and sensitivity by the classifier.

Healthy bone marrow donors made up the donors. Sample: PBMCs. The clonotype was recovered from a male donor in good health and CMV-seropositive.

The CDR3, as DNA: TGTTCCAGCAGCCCGCACAGGGGGAAGAACACCGGGGAGCTGTTTTTT. This sequence encodes CSSSPHRGKNTGELFF. The chain employs TRBV7-9 and TRBJ2-2, with 8 bases identical to TRBD1. This CDR3 contains 16 residues. Germline CDR1 SEHNR, CDR2 FQNEAQ (reference sequence). Combining the CDR3 with reference TRBV7-9 and TRBJ2-2 gives the whole variable domain DTGVSQNPRHKITKRGQNVTFRCDPISEHNRLYWYRQTLGQGPEFLTYFQNEAQLEKSRLLSDRFSAERPKGSFSTLEIQRTEQGDSAMYLCSSSPHRGKNTGELFFGEGSRLTVL.